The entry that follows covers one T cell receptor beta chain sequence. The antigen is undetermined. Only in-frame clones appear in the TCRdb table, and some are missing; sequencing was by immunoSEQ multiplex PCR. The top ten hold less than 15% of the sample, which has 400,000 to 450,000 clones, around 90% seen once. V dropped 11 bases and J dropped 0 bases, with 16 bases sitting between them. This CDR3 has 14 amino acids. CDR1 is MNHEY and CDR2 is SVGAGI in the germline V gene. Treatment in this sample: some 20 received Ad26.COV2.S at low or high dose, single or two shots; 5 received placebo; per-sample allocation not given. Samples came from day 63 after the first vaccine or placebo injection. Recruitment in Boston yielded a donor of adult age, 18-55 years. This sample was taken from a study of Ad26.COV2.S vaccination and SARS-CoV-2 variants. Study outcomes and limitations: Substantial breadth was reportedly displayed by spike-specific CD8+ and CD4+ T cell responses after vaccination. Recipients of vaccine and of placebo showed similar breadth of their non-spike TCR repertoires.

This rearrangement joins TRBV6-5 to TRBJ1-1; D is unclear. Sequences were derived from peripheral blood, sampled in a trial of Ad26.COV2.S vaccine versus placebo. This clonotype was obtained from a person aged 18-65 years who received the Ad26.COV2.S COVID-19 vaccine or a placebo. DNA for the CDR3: TGTGCCCGAGTCTCTCTCACTTTGAACACTGAAGCTTTCTTT. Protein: CARVSLTLNTEAFF.